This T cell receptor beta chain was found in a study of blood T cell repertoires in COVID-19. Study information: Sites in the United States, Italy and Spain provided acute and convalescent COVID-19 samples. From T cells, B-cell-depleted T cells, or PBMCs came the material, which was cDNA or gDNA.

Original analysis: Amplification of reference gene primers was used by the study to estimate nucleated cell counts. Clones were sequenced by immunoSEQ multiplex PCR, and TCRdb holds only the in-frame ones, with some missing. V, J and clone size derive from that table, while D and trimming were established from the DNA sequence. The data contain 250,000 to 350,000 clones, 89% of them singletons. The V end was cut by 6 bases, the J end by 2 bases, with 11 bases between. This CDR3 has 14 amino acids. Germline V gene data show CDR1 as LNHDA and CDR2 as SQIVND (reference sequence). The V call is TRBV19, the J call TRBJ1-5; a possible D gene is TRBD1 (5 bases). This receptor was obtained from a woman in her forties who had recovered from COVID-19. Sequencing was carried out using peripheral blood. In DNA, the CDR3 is TGTGCCAGTAGCTCATGGGGGGGCAATCAGCCCCAGCATTTT. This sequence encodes CASSSWGGNQPQHF.